This T cell receptor (beta chain) was identified during a study of blood T cell repertoires in COVID-19. The wider study: Sources were T cells, B-cell-depleted T cells, or PBMCs; the material itself was cDNA or gDNA.

Assay: immunoSEQ multiplex PCR; the TCRdb copy retains only in-frame clones and omits some. There are some 220,000 clones in the sample; approximately 80% occur only once, and 13% lies in the top ten. This CDR3 spans 15 amino acids. CDR1 LGHNA and CDR2 YNFKEQ come from the germline V gene. V lost 0 bases, J lost 6 bases, and 14 bases lay in between. Sequencing used peripheral blood. The rearrangement links TRBV4-2 to TRBJ1-1; tentative D call: TRBD1 (5 bases). This sequence was found in a human donor in a cohort sampled during active COVID-19. In nucleotides, the CDR3 is TGTGCCAGCAGCCAAGATAGCAGCAGGGTTGCTGAAGCTTTCTTT. Protein: CASSQDSSRVAEAFF.